This T cell receptor beta chain stems from a study of shared clonotypes between healthy human individuals. As for the study in general: Plates per donor: three CD4 naive, three CD4 memory, two CD8 naive, one CD8 memory.

V shed 1 base, J shed 2 bases, and the junction held 7 bases outside the gene matches. The CDR3 runs 17 residues. The V gene's germline CDR1 is SGHTA and CDR2 FQGNSA. Using about 220 ng DNA, around 30,000 T cell genomes, the sorted-subset replicate PCRs were run. TCRdb keeps only in-frame clones here, not all; method: immunoSEQ multiplex PCR. The repertoire holds about 600,000 clones, with around 97% as singletons. This clonotype was obtained from a woman aged 30 to 39 in good health. This rearrangement joins TRBV7-2 to TRBJ2-7; 11 positions agree with TRBD2. Sequenced material: naive CD4+ T cells sorted from blood. Subset meaning: CD45RA+ positively selected. CDR3 DNA sequence: TGTGCCAGCAGCTTAGGGGGGACTAGCGGACTACCCTACGAGCAGTACTTC. Translation gives CASSLGGTSGLPYEQYF.